Sequencing of this T cell receptor beta chain was carried out in a study of blood T cell repertoires in COVID-19. Across the whole study: COVID-19 samples, acute and convalescent, were from the United States, Italy and Spain.

The data were produced by immunoSEQ multiplex PCR, yet TCRdb's version contains in-frame clones alone and is incomplete. The sample holds under 300,000 clones; 75% to 90% are singletons and the top ten take 3.5% to 5%. The CDR3 is 17 residues long. Trimming at V came to 0 bases and at J to 5 bases, leaving 8 bases not matched to a gene. The germline V gene encodes CDR1 SNHLY and CDR2 FYNNEI. Sequencing was performed on peripheral blood. The TCR was taken from a woman between 40 and 50 years old who had recovered from COVID-19. The V and J genes are TRBV2 and TRBJ1-3; 9 bases are a match to TRBD1. The CDR3 DNA reads TGTGCCAGCAGTGAAGCGCAGACAGGGGGTCGTAGAAACACCATATATTTT. Protein product: CASSEAQTGGRRNTIYF.